Below are 7 T cell receptor beta chains sequenced from a single sample in a study of blood T cell repertoires in COVID-19. Repertoires were generated with immunoSEQ multiplex PCR, while TCRdb's copy carries only in-frame clones and drops some. The table includes roughly 100,000 clones, 81% detected once. Sequenced: peripheral blood. These receptors were obtained from an elderly man with active or convalescent COVID-19.

This sequence joins TRBV6-5 and TRBJ2-7; tentative D call: TRBD2 (6 bases). This CDR3 has 13 residues. From germline, CDR1 is MNHEY and CDR2 SVGAGI. Between the trimmed V and J ends, which lost 4 bases and 4 bases, there was a span of 11 bases. CDR3 sequence reads: CASSSPGGYEQYF. Written as DNA, the CDR3 is TGTGCCAGCAGTTCCCCCGGGGGTTACGAGCAGTACTTC.

Note on this clone: Different DNA sequences within this sample yield the same CDR3. The V and J genes are TRBV19 and TRBJ2-5; D might be TRBD1 (6 bases). With 3 bases removed from V and 5 bases from J, the gap between germline ends came to 10 bases. This CDR3 has 13 amino acids. Germline V CDR1 and CDR2: LNHDA, SQIVND (reference sequence). The CDR3 bases are TGTGCCAGTAGTATTACAGGGCGGGAGACCCAGTACTTC. Protein product: CASSITGRETQYF.

CDR3 residues: CASSLSTGLDEQYF. CDR3 DNA sequence: TGTGCCAGCAGCTTATCGACAGGGTTAGACGAGCAGTACTTC. The chain uses TRBV7-9 and TRBJ2-7, with TRBD1 matching 7 bases. The CDR3 contains 14 residues. CDR1 SEHNR and CDR2 FQNEAQ come from the germline V gene (reference sequence). V lost 2 bases and J lost 5; bases outside the gene matches: 6.

The rearrangement links TRBV27 to TRBJ1-3; TRBD1 aligns across 7 bases. Unmatched junction bases numbered 3, after V lost 4 bases and J lost 0 bases. CDR3 size: 15 residues. Germline assignment: CDR1 MNHEY and CDR2 SMNVEV (reference sequence). The CDR3 DNA is TGTGCCAGCAGTTCTACAGGGGACTCTGGAAACACCATATATTTT. This translates into CASSSTGDSGNTIYF.

This chain uses TRBV3-1 (or the pseudogene TRBV3-2) with TRBJ2-7; no reliable D call. Germline loops: CDR1 LGHDT, CDR2 YNNKEL (reference sequence). This CDR3 comprises 11 residues. Trimming left V 0 bases short and J 7 bases short, with 4 bases between. For the CDR3, the DNA is TGTGCCAGCAGCCAAGATCGTGAGCAGTACTTC. Protein sequence: CASSQDREQYF.

The rearrangement links TRBV4-1 to TRBJ1-1; D possibly corresponds to TRBD1 (5 bases). The CDR3 is 14 amino acids. Germline loops: CDR1 MGHRA, CDR2 YSYEKL. Trimming removed 3 bases from V and 1 base from J, with 9 bases in between. CDR3 sequence (DNA): TGCGCCAGCAGCCACCCGACAGCGAACACTGAAGCTTTCTTT. This translates into CASSHPTANTEAFF.

This chain links TRBV5-1 with TRBJ1-1, with D perhaps matching TRBD1 (6 bases). V was pared by 0 bases and J by 4 bases, with 10 bases between. The CDR3 has 14 residues. Germline lookup yields CDR1 SGHRS and CDR2 YFSETQ. CDR3 DNA: TGCGCCAGCAGCTTGGACAGGGCGGGCACTGAAGCTTTCTTT. It yields the protein CASSLDRAGTEAFF.